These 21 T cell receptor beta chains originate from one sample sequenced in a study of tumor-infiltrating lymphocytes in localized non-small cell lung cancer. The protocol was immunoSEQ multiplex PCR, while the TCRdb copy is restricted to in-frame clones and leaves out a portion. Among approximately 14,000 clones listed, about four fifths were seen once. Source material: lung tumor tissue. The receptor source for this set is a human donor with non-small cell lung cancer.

The CDR3 is CASSPGDYYEQYF. In DNA form, the CDR3 reads TGTGCCAGCTCACCGGGGGATTACTACGAGCAGTACTTC. The chain carries TRBV18 and TRBJ2-7; TRBD1 or TRBD2 may be the D gene (5 bases each). CDR3 length equals 13 residues. V lost 3 bases and J 3 bases, leaving 9 bases between the germline ends. Germline loops: CDR1 KGHSH, CDR2 LQKENI.

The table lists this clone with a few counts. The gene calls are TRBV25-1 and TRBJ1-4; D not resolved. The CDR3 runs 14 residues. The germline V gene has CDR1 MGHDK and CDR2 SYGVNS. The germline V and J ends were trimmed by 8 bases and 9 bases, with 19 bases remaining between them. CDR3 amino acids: CASGGSGSWKKLFF. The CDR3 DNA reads TGTGCCAGCGGAGGTTCAGGTAGCTGGAAAAAACTGTTTTTT.

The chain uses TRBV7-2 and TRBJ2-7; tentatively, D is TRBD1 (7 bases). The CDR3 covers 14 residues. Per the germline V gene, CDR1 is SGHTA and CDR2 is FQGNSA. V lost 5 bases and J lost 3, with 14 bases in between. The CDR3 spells CASSQTQGGYEQYF. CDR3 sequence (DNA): TGTGCCAGCAGCCAGACCCAGGGGGGCTACGAGCAGTACTTC.

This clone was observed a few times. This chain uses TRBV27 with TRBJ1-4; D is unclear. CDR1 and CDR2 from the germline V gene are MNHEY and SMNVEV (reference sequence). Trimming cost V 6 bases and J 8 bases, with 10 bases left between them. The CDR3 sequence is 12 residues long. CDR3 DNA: TGTGCCAGCAGAGGTATGCAGGAAAAACTGTTTTTT. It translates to CASRGMQEKLFF.

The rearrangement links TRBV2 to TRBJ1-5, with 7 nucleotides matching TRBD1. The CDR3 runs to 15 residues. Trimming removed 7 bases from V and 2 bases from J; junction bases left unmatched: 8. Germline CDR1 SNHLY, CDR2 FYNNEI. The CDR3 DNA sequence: TGTGCCAGCAAGACGGAAACAGGGGGCAATCAGCCCCAGCATTTT. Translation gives CASKTETGGNQPQHF. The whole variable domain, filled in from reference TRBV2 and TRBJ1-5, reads EPEVTQTPSHQVTQMGQEVILRCVPISNHLYFYWYRQILGQKVEFLVSFYNNEISEKSEIFDDQFSVERPDGSNFTLKIRSTKLEDSAMYFCASKTETGGNQPQHFGDGTRLSIL.

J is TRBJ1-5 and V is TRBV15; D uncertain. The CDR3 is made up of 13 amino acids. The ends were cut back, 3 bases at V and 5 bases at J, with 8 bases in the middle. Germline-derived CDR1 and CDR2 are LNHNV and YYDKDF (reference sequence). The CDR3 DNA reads TGTGCCACCAGCAGGCTGCTCGATCAGCCCCAGCATTTT. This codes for CATSRLLDQPQHF.

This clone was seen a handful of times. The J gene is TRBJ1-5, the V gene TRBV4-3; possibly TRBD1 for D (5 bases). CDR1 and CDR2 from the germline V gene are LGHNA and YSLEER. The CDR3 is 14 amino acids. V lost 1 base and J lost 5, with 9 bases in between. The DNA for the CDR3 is TGCGCCAGCAGCCAAGGGGACGGCCATCAGCCCCAGCATTTT. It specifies CASSQGDGHQPQHF.

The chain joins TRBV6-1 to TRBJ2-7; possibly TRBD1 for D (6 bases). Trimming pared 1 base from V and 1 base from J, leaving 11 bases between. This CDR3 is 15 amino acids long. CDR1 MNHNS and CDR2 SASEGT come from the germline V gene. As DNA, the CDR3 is TGTGCCAGCAGTGAAGTTAGGACAGCATCCTACGAGCAGTACTTC. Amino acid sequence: CASSEVRTASYEQYF.

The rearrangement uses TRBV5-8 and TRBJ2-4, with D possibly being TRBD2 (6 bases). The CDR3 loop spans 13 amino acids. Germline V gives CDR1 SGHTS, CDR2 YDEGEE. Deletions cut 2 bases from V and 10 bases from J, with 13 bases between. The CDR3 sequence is CASSFGGSSIQYF. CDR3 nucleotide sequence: TGTGCCAGCAGCTTTGGGGGGTCCAGTATTCAGTACTTC.

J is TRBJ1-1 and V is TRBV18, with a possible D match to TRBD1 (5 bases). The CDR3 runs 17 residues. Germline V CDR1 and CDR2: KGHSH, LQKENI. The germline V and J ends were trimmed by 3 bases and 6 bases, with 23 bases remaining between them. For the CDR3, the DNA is TGTGCCAGCTCACCCGCCGGGGGGACCCAGAGAACGGCTGAAGCTTTCTTT. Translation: CASSPAGGTQRTAEAFF.

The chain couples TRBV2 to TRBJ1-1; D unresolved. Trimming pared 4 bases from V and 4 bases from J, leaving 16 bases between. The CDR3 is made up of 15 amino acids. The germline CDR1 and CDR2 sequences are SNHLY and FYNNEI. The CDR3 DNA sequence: TGTGCCAGCAGTGCCATGGCAGGACCTCGCACTGAAGCTTTCTTT. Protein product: CASSAMAGPRTEAFF.

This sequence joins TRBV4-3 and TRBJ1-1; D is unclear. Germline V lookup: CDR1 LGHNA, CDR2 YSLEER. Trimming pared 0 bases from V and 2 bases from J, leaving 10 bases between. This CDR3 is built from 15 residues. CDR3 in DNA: TGCGCCAGCAGCCAAGATAGGTTGGTTAACACTGAAGCTTTCTTT. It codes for CASSQDRLVNTEAFF.

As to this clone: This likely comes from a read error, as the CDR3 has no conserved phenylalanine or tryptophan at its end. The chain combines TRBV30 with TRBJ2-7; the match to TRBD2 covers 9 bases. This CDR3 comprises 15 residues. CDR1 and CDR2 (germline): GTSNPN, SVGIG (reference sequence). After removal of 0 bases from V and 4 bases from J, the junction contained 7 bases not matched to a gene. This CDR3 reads CAWSVRLAGKYEQYL. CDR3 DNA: TGTGCCTGGAGTGTACGCCTAGCGGGAAAATACGAGCAGTACCTC.

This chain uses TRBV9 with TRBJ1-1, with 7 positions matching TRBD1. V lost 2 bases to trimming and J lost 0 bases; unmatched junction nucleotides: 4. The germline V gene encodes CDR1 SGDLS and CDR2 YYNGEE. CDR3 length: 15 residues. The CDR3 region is CASSVLTGVNTEAFF. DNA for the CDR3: TGTGCCAGCAGCGTCCTAACAGGGGTGAACACTGAAGCTTTCTTT.

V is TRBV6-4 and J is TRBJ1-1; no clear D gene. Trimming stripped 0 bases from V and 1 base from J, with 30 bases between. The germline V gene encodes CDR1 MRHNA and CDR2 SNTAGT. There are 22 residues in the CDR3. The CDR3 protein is CASSDSGLMGLTGTRANTEAFF. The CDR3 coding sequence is TGTGCCAGCAGTGACTCGGGTCTTATGGGCCTTACGGGAACAAGGGCGAACACTGAAGCTTTCTTT.

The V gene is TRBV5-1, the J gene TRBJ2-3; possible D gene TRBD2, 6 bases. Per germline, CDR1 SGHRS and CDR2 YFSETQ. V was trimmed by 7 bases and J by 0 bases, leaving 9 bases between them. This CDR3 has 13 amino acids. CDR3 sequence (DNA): TGCGCCAGCCGGCGGGGTAGCACAGATACGCAGTATTTT. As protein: CASRRGSTDTQYF. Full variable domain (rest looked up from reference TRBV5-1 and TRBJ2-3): KAGVTQTPRYLIKTRGQQVTLSCSPISGHRSVSWYQQTPGQGLQFLFEYFSETQRNKGNFPGRFSGRQFSNSRSEMNVSTLELGDSALYLCASRRGSTDTQYFGPGTRLTVL.

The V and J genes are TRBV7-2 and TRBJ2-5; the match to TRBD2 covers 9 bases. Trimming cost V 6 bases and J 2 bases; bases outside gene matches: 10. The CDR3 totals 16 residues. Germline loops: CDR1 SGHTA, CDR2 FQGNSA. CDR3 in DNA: TGTGCCAGCAGGGCCTTTAGCGGGAGCGGTCAAGAGACCCAGTACTTC. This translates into CASRAFSGSGQETQYF.

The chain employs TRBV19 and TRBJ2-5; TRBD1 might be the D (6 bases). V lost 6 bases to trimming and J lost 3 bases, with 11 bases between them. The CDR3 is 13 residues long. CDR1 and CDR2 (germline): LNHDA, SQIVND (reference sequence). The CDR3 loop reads CASRGGAKETQYF. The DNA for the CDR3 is TGTGCCAGTAGAGGGGGAGCGAAAGAGACCCAGTACTTC.

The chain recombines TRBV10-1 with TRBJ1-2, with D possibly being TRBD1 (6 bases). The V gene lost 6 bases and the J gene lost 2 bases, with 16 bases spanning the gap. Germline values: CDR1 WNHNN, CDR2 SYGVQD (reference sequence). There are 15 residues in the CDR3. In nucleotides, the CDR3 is TGCGCCAGCAGGGGGACAAATCGGAAAAACTATGGCTACACCTTC. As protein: CASRGTNRKNYGYTF.

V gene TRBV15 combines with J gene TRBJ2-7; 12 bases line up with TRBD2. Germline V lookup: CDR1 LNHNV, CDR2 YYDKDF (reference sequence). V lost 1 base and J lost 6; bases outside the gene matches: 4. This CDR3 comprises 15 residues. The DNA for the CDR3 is TGTGCCACCAGCAGAGGACTAGCGGGAGAGGTCGAGCAGTACTTC. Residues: CATSRGLAGEVEQYF.

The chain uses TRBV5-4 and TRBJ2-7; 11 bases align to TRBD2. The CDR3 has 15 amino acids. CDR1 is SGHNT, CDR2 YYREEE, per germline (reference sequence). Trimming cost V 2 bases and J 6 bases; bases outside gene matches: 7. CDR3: CASSFITSGSSEQYF. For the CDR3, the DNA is TGTGCCAGCAGCTTCATCACTAGCGGGAGTAGCGAGCAGTACTTC.